Each of the 15 T cell receptor beta chains below was sequenced from the same sample in a study of blood T cell repertoires in COVID-19. Libraries were prepared by immunoSEQ multiplex PCR; TCRdb keeps only in-frame clonotypes and omits some of them. The table shows approximately 360,000 clones, with around 87% occurring only once. What was sequenced was PBMCs or T cells enriched from blood (not recorded which). These receptors came from a man aged 35 to 55 in a cohort exposed to, infected with or recovered from COVID-19 (not recorded which).

The genes are TRBV7-3 and TRBJ2-1; D is uncertain. Per germline, CDR1 SGHTA and CDR2 FQGTGA. The length of the CDR3 is 13 residues. The V and J ends lost 4 bases and 6 bases respectively, with 10 bases between them. The CDR3 loop reads CASSSSNFNEQFF. The DNA of the CDR3 is TGTGCCAGCAGCTCCTCCAACTTCAATGAGCAGTTCTTC.

The chain links TRBV7-2 to TRBJ2-1; 8 nucleotides align to TRBD2. The CDR3 has 17 residues. Per the germline V gene, CDR1 is SGHTA and CDR2 is FQGNSA. With 6 bases clipped from V and 4 bases from J, the junction kept 14 bases outside the gene matches. The CDR3 reads CASRGRGLGGPYNEQFF. The CDR3 DNA reads TGTGCCAGCAGGGGTAGGGGACTAGGAGGACCATACAATGAGCAGTTCTTC.

The chain has TRBV3-1 (or the pseudogene TRBV3-2) and TRBJ1-3; TRBD1 agrees at 8 bases. CDR1 is LGHDT and CDR2 is YNNKEL in the germline V gene (reference sequence). This CDR3 is built from 17 residues. Trimming took 3 bases from V and 0 from J; bases not matched to a gene: 7. The CDR3 region is CASSQGTGFLSGNTIYF. CDR3 nucleotides: TGTGCCAGCAGCCAGGGGACAGGATTTCTCTCTGGAAACACCATATATTTT.

V gene TRBV9 combines with J gene TRBJ2-1, with 9 bases that match TRBD2. The CDR3 sequence is 16 residues long. J was trimmed by 4 bases and V by 4 bases; bases with no gene match: 9. Germline assignment: CDR1 SGDLS and CDR2 YYNGEE. The CDR3 DNA is TGTGCCAGCAGCCCTTACTCTAGCGGGGATTACAATGAGCAGTTCTTC. This codes for CASSPYSSGDYNEQFF.

The chain has TRBV3-1 (or the pseudogene TRBV3-2) and TRBJ1-1; possibly TRBD1 for D (6 bases). CDR3 size: 14 residues. CDR1 and CDR2 from the germline V gene are LGHDT and YNNKEL (reference sequence). V dropped 5 bases and J dropped 5 bases, with 15 bases sitting between them. CDR3 nucleotide sequence: TGTGCCAGCAGCGCGGGGGCAAGTTGGACTGAAGCTTTCTTT. Translating it yields CASSAGASWTEAFF.

This clone has a single count. This chain connects TRBV5-1 to TRBJ2-1, with 10 bases that match TRBD2. V dropped 4 bases and J dropped 3; count of bases not matched to a gene: 7. This CDR3 comprises 16 residues. Looked up from germline, CDR1 is SGHRS and CDR2 is YFSETQ. The CDR3 DNA follows: TGCGCCAGCAGCCGCGGACCTAGCGGGAGCTACAATGAGCAGTTCTTC. Translation gives CASSRGPSGSYNEQFF.

This chain uses TRBV5-1 with TRBJ2-7, with 7 bases identical to TRBD1. With V trimmed by 0 bases and J by 1 base, 1 base remained unmatched. Per germline, CDR1 SGHRS and CDR2 YFSETQ. CDR3 size: 14 residues. As DNA, the CDR3 is TGCGCCAGCAGCTTGGACAGGGGTTCCTACGAGCAGTACTTC. Residues: CASSLDRGSYEQYF.

The chain recombines TRBV5-4 with TRBJ2-5, with D tentatively TRBD1 (6 bases). The CDR3 runs 14 residues. The germline V gene has CDR1 SGHNT and CDR2 YYREEE (reference sequence). V shed 4 bases and J shed 2 bases, with 12 bases lying between them. The CDR3 DNA sequence: TGTGCCAGCAGCAAATCTGGACAGCAAGAGACCCAGTACTTC. Translating gives CASSKSGQQETQYF.

The chain uses TRBV11-2 and TRBJ1-2; possibly TRBD1 for D (6 bases). The CDR3 is made up of 13 amino acids. Germline values: CDR1 SGHAT, CDR2 FQNNGV. Trimming shortened V by 3 bases and J by 8 bases, and 13 bases separated the two germline ends. CDR3 DNA sequence: TGTGCCAGCAGCTTTTTACAGGGCGAAGGCTACACCTTC. It encodes CASSFLQGEGYTF.

J is TRBJ1-5 and V is TRBV27, with a possible D match to TRBD1 (5 bases). CDR3 size: 15 residues. V was clipped by 5 bases and J by 4 bases, with 15 bases between them. Germline V gene data show CDR1 as MNHEY and CDR2 as SMNVEV (reference sequence). The CDR3 sequence is CASSLGTQRNQPQHF. CDR3 bases: TGTGCCAGCAGTCTCGGGACTCAGAGGAATCAGCCCCAGCATTTT.

V gene TRBV7-3 combines with J gene TRBJ1-2, with a tentative D call TRBD1 (5 bases). V was cut by 1 base and J by 2 bases, with 11 bases left in between. Germline CDR1 SGHTA, CDR2 FQGTGA. The CDR3 has 15 residues. DNA for the CDR3: TGTGCCAGCAGCTTAAATGGAGGGACGAACTATGGCTACACCTTC. Protein product: CASSLNGGTNYGYTF.

This chain uses TRBV19 with TRBJ2-1; 8 bases line up with TRBD2. V shed 6 bases, J shed 6 bases, and the junction held 16 bases outside the gene matches. The CDR3 length is 17 residues. From germline, CDR1 is LNHDA and CDR2 SQIVND (reference sequence). The CDR3 protein is CASRPTRAGVVSNEQFF. CDR3 nucleotide sequence: TGTGCCAGTAGGCCCACCAGAGCGGGAGTAGTAAGCAATGAGCAGTTCTTC.

This chain connects TRBV7-8 to TRBJ2-2; tentatively, D is TRBD2 (5 bases). V was shortened by 5 bases and J by 3 bases, with 10 bases between the two germline ends. Germline V CDR1 and CDR2: SGHVS, FQNEAQ. This CDR3 is built from 14 residues. CDR3 amino acids: CASSGRRDTGELFF. CDR3 nucleotide sequence: TGTGCCAGCAGCGGGAGAAGGGACACCGGGGAGCTGTTTTTT. Based on the CDR3 plus reference TRBV7-8 and TRBJ2-2, the full variable domain is GAGVSQSPRYKVAKRGQDVALRCDPISGHVSLFWYQQALGQGPEFLTYFQNEAQLDKSGLPSDRFFAERPEGSVSTLKIQRTQQEDSAVYLCASSGRRDTGELFFGEGSRLTVL.

The genes are TRBV4-1 and TRBJ2-2; tentatively, D is TRBD2 (6 bases). In germline, CDR1 is MGHRA, CDR2 YSYEKL. CDR3 length equals 17 residues. V shed 1 base and J shed 3 bases, with 15 bases lying between them. The CDR3 sequence is CASSQVDPSAYTGELFF. The CDR3 nucleotides are TGCGCCAGCAGCCAAGTTGATCCTAGCGCCTACACCGGGGAGCTGTTTTTT.

V is TRBV3-1 (or the pseudogene TRBV3-2) and J is TRBJ1-6; D is ambiguous. V lost 3 bases and J 0 bases, leaving 6 bases between the germline ends. The CDR3 extends over 15 amino acids. Germline values: CDR1 LGHDT, CDR2 YNNKEL (reference sequence). CDR3 amino acids: CASSQFSSYNSPLHF. CDR3 DNA sequence: TGTGCCAGCAGCCAGTTCAGCTCCTATAATTCACCCCTCCACTTT.